Listed here are 20 T cell receptor beta chains from one sample, sequenced in a study of T cell responses to AZD1222 COVID-19 vaccine. The repertoire was sequenced with immunoSEQ multiplex PCR; TCRdb's copy has only in-frame clones and lacks some. The data contain about 140,000 clones, roughly 92% of them singletons. The sample consisted of peripheral blood, taken on day 0 of AZD1222 vaccination. Every receptor here comes from an adult in good health.

This chain joins TRBV2 and TRBJ1-5; D uncertain. Between the trimmed V and J ends, which lost 4 bases and 5 bases, there was a span of 9 bases. There are 13 residues in the CDR3. Germline V gene sequence: CDR1 SNHLY, CDR2 FYNNEI. The CDR3: CASSGTEDQPQHF. In nucleotides, the CDR3 is TGTGCCAGCAGTGGAACGGAGGATCAGCCCCAGCATTTT.

The V and J genes are TRBV11-2 and TRBJ2-1, with D possibly being TRBD2 (6 bases). Between the trimmed V and J ends, which lost 0 bases and 14 bases, there was a span of 17 bases. The CDR3 is 14 amino acids. Germline assignment: CDR1 SGHAT and CDR2 FQNNGV. The DNA of the CDR3 is TGTGCCAGCAGCTTAGATCATTTGTACTCGGGGGAGTTCTTC. Its translation is CASSLDHLYSGEFF.

This clone was seen only once. The rearrangement links TRBV14 to TRBJ1-5; D might be TRBD1 (5 bases). CDR3 size: 16 residues. Trimming pared 1 base from V and 0 bases from J, leaving 10 bases between. Germline values: CDR1 SGHDN, CDR2 FVKESK. CDR3 bases: TGTGCCAGCAGCCAAGGTTCGGGGGATAGCAATCAGCCCCAGCATTTT. Its translation is CASSQGSGDSNQPQHF.

The V call is TRBV15, the J call TRBJ2-7; no clear D. Trimming cost V 1 base and J 0 bases, with 13 bases left between them. Germline CDR1 is LNHNV and CDR2 is YYDKDF (reference sequence). CDR3 length: 16 residues. DNA for the CDR3: TGTGCCACCAGCAGAGGGGCGGTTACAAGCTCCTACGAGCAGTACTTC. Translated: CATSRGAVTSSYEQYF.

This chain connects TRBV28 to TRBJ1-3, with 8 bases aligning to TRBD1. Germline V gene lookup returns CDR1 MDHEN and CDR2 SYDVKM. After removal of 6 bases from V and 5 bases from J, the junction contained 6 bases not matched to a gene. CDR3 length: 14 residues. CDR3 coding DNA: TGTGCCAGCAGCGCAGGGGGCTTGAGAAACACCATATATTTT. It codes for CASSAGGLRNTIYF.

This clone was seen just once. This chain links TRBV18 with TRBJ2-5; D gene ambiguous. The CDR3 is 13 residues long. V was pared by 4 bases and J by 1 base, with 7 bases between. From germline, CDR1 is KGHSH and CDR2 LQKENI. The DNA for the CDR3 is TGTGCCAGCTCACTGGACCGCCAAGAGACCCAGTACTTC. Amino acid sequence: CASSLDRQETQYF.

V gene TRBV24-1 combines with J gene TRBJ2-1; D possibly uses TRBD1 or TRBD2 (6 bases each). This CDR3 region has 16 residues. Trimming pared 4 bases from V and 5 bases from J, leaving 17 bases between. Per germline, CDR1 KGHDR and CDR2 SFDVKD. The CDR3 loop is CATSDPSSEGDNEQFF. CDR3 nucleotides: TGTGCCACCAGTGACCCTTCTAGCGAGGGGGACAATGAGCAGTTCTTC.

The chain employs TRBV5-4 and TRBJ2-1; 7 positions match TRBD1. This CDR3 is 15 amino acids long. Germline V gives CDR1 SGHNT, CDR2 YYREEE (reference sequence). Trimming removed 1 base from V and 9 bases from J; junction bases left unmatched: 10. Written as DNA, the CDR3 is TGTGCCAGCAGCTTGTCGGCGAGACAGGGTATTGAGCAGTTCTTC. Translated: CASSLSARQGIEQFF. The full variable domain, completed using reference TRBV5-4 and TRBJ2-1, is ETGVTQSPTHLIKTRGQQVTLRCSSQSGHNTVSWYQQALGQGPQFIFQYYREEENGRGNFPPRFSGLQFPNYSSELNVNALELDDSALYLCASSLSARQGIEQFFGPGTRLTVL.

The rearrangement uses TRBV5-5 and TRBJ1-2; D ambiguous. CDR3 size: 13 residues. Germline V CDR1 and CDR2: SGHKS, YYEKEE (reference sequence). The V and J ends lost 4 bases and 6 bases respectively, with 13 bases between them. Here the CDR3 reads CASSLNWRDGYTF. DNA of the CDR3: TGTGCCAGCAGCCTGAACTGGCGAGATGGCTACACCTTC.

The chain carries TRBV6-5 and TRBJ1-5, with 7 nucleotides matching TRBD1. The V segment lost 0 bases and the J segment 5 bases; nucleotides outside the gene matches: 4. The CDR3 totals 15 residues. The V gene's germline CDR1 is MNHEY and CDR2 SVGAGI. Here the CDR3 DNA reads TGTGCCAGCAGTTACTCAGGGGGCTTTGATCAGCCCCAGCATTTT. As protein: CASSYSGGFDQPQHF.

This clone appeared a single time. This sequence joins TRBV15 and TRBJ1-4; D not resolved. This CDR3 has 12 residues. V lost 5 bases and J 8 bases, leaving 9 bases between the germline ends. Germline V gives CDR1 LNHNV, CDR2 YYDKDF (reference sequence). The CDR3 loop is CATSWEEEKLFF. In DNA form, the CDR3 reads TGTGCCACCAGCTGGGAAGAAGAAAAACTGTTTTTT. Supplemented by reference TRBV15 and TRBJ1-4, the full variable domain reads DAMVIQNPRYQVTQFGKPVTLSCSQTLNHNVMYWYQQKSSQAPKLLFHYYDKDFNNEADTPDNFQSRRPNTSFCFLDIRSPGLGDTAMYLCATSWEEEKLFFGSGTQLSVL.

The V and J genes are TRBV2 and TRBJ2-5; 16 bases agree with TRBD2. CDR3 length: 17 residues. Losses at the gene ends were 8 bases for V and 4 bases for J; bases not matched to a gene: 10. Germline lookup yields CDR1 SNHLY and CDR2 FYNNEI. CDR3 nucleotide sequence: TGTGCCAGCCCGGGACTAGCGGGAGGGCTCGTGGGAGAGACCCAGTACTTC. It codes for CASPGLAGGLVGETQYF.

This rearrangement joins TRBV28 to TRBJ2-7; no clear D. The CDR3 has 14 amino acids. V shed 5 bases and J shed 3 bases, with 14 bases lying between them. Looked up from germline, CDR1 is MDHEN and CDR2 is SYDVKM. The CDR3: CASSTRQEYYEQYF. The DNA for the CDR3 is TGTGCCAGCAGTACCCGGCAGGAATACTACGAGCAGTACTTC.

The chain combines TRBV9 with TRBJ2-1, with 12 bases that match TRBD2. The CDR3 sequence is 17 residues long. V dropped 3 bases and J dropped 8; count of bases not matched to a gene: 12. CDR1 is SGDLS and CDR2 is YYNGEE in the germline V gene. This chain's CDR3 is CASSADPTSGRLDEQFF. The CDR3 region has the DNA TGTGCCAGCAGCGCAGACCCTACTAGCGGGAGGTTGGATGAGCAGTTCTTC.

The rearrangement joins TRBV28 to TRBJ2-5; D is undetermined. The CDR3 runs to 13 residues. Germline CDR1 reads MDHEN; CDR2 reads SYDVKM. Trimming pared 8 bases from V and 1 base from J, leaving 11 bases between. The CDR3 DNA is TGTGCCAGCCTAGGAGATTTCCAAGAGACCCAGTACTTC. Translation: CASLGDFQETQYF.

The chain has TRBV7-2 and TRBJ2-1, with D perhaps being TRBD1 or TRBD2 (5 bases each). Between the trimmed V and J ends, which lost 0 bases and 6 bases, there was a span of 12 bases. The length of the CDR3 is 15 residues. The germline V gene has CDR1 SGHTA and CDR2 FQGNSA. In DNA, the CDR3 is TGTGCCAGCAGCTTAGCTCCCCGTGGGGGCAATGAGCAGTTCTTC. Its translation: CASSLAPRGGNEQFF.

This rearrangement joins TRBV25-1 to TRBJ2-1; 14 bases align to TRBD2. Per germline, CDR1 MGHDK and CDR2 SYGVNS. V shed 4 bases, J shed 7 bases, and the junction held 12 bases outside the gene matches. The CDR3 spans 18 residues. CDR3 amino acids: CASSASRTSGGLGNEQFF. In nucleotides, the CDR3 is TGTGCCAGCAGTGCCTCTCGGACTAGCGGGGGGTTGGGAAATGAGCAGTTCTTC.

This rearrangement joins TRBV7-2 to TRBJ1-2, with D unresolved. V lost 2 bases to trimming and J lost 8 bases, with 15 bases between them. The CDR3 sequence is 14 residues long. Germline lookup yields CDR1 SGHTA and CDR2 FQGNSA. The CDR3 DNA reads TGTGCCAGCAGCTTATCCGACGGAACGAGGGGCTACACCTTC. Translated, it gives CASSLSDGTRGYTF.

This clone came up once. The CDR3 here is CASSLSGAGDTGELFF. CDR3 DNA sequence: TGTGCCAGCAGCTTGTCGGGGGCCGGGGACACCGGGGAGCTGTTTTTT. The chain recombines TRBV7-9 with TRBJ2-2; D may match TRBD1 or TRBD2 (6 bases each). The CDR3 totals 16 residues. Between the trimmed V and J ends, which lost 3 bases and 3 bases, there was a span of 14 bases. Germline assignment: CDR1 SEHNR and CDR2 FQNEAQ (reference sequence).

The chain couples TRBV6-5 to TRBJ2-7, with a tentative D call TRBD1 (6 bases). Looked up from germline, CDR1 is MNHEY and CDR2 is SVGAGI. Trimming shortened V by 7 bases and J by 5 bases, and 18 bases separated the two germline ends. The CDR3 is made up of 14 amino acids. The CDR3 region has the DNA TGTGCCAGCATCGCTGGGTGGCAGGGGAACGAGCAGTACTTC. Translated, it gives CASIAGWQGNEQYF.